These T cell receptor beta chains were read from a single sample in a study of early T cells in non-severe SARS-CoV-2 infection. Each CDR3 protein is one row after TCRdb ran MiXCR on the 5' RACE reads. The profile covers about 33,000 distinct CDR3 sequences, with around 4.6% appearing a single time and over 12% taken by the ten largest. What was sequenced was whole blood. The receptors were gathered from an adult who was a healthcare worker with PCR-confirmed SARS-CoV-2 infection or an uninfected control (not recorded which). Both conserved end residues are part of each CDR3. Fields, in order: J gene, V gene, CDR3 protein.

TRBJ2-1 TRBV5-1 CASSLAEGVNGQNEQFF
TRBJ2-2 TRBV30 CAWSRVMAGGPSGTGELFF
TRBJ2-1 TRBV7-2 CASSSGGMTSYNEQFF
TRBJ2-1 TRBV25-1 CATRAEGSGEQFF
TRBJ1-1 TRBV3-1 CASSPFHAGTGNTEAFF
TRBJ1-1 TRBV19 CASSIGTDTEAFF
TRBJ1-1 TRBV29-1 CSGRRRGREAFF
TRBJ2-2 TRBV4-2 CASSHGQGGTGELFF
TRBJ2-1 TRBV9 CASGNRDSYNEQFF
TRBJ2-7 TRBV29-1 CSVESRAESSGGLYEQYF
TRBJ1-1 TRBV11-2 CASSLGVDEAFF
TRBJ1-1 TRBV6-2/TRBV6-3 CASRNAVGGTGEAFF
TRBJ2-3 TRBV7-2 CASSYTSGASTDTQYF
TRBJ1-5 TRBV6-2/TRBV6-3 CASSVATHSNQPQHF
TRBJ1-2 TRBV20-1 CSARDEVKPNYGYTF
TRBJ2-3 TRBV4-1 CASSQDGGGTDTQYF
TRBJ2-7 TRBV5-5 CASISLTGRSYEQYF
TRBJ1-2 TRBV10-3 CAITRGQGFHYGYTF
TRBJ2-1 TRBV12-3/TRBV12-4 CASSATSGPANEQFF
TRBJ2-3 TRBV7-9 CASSYPGTRQYF
TRBJ1-5 TRBV7-9 CASSSGSNNQPQHF
TRBJ2-3 TRBV11-1 CAGSAERGDTQYF
TRBJ2-3 TRBV6-4 CASSPSGGTDTQYF
TRBJ2-6 TRBV28 CASSTGRRGLGANVLTF
TRBJ2-5 TRBV12-3/TRBV12-4 CASSWGLAIGETQYF
TRBJ1-6 TRBV12-2 CASRLGEEDEDSPLHF
TRBJ1-2 TRBV29-1 CSVDGGSPNYGYTF
TRBJ1-1 TRBV7-2 CASRGTGGANTEAFF
TRBJ1-4 TRBV3-1 CASSQTYNDGLFF
TRBJ2-7 TRBV27 CASSLSKGRDEQYF
TRBJ2-5 TRBV12-3/TRBV12-4 CASTVAGRETQYF
TRBJ1-1 TRBV29-1 CSVGTGETEAFF
TRBJ1-5 TRBV6-6 CASRTGYRQPQHF
TRBJ1-2 TRBV6-5 CASSLQSGTTTNYGYTF